Below, 23 T cell receptor beta chains from the same sample are listed, as sequenced in a study of PD-1 blockade in classical Hodgkin lymphoma. Method: immunoSEQ multiplex PCR; TCRdb's copy keeps in-frame clones and lacks some. This table holds 20,000 to 25,000 clones, about 70% found once. Time point: cycle 4 day 1 (C4D1), after less than 7 weeks of nivolumab. There was relapse after autologous stem cell transplantation in every patient, and there was variation in brentuximab vedotin exposure. Source: peripheral blood mononuclear cells (PBMCs), taken before the fourth cycle of nivolumab. Receptors originate from a human donor with classical Hodgkin lymphoma.

The rearrangement links TRBV5-4 to TRBJ1-1; unclear D gene. The germline V and J ends were trimmed by 2 bases and 1 base, with 6 bases remaining between them. This CDR3 contains 13 residues. In germline, CDR1 is SGHNT, CDR2 YYREEE (reference sequence). CDR3 sequence reads: CASSFSRNTEAFF. CDR3 nucleotides: TGTGCCAGCAGCTTCTCGAGGAACACTGAAGCTTTCTTT.

The V gene is TRBV19, the J gene TRBJ2-7; TRBD2 agrees at 13 bases. With V trimmed by 5 bases and J by 4 bases, 5 bases remained unmatched. Germline values: CDR1 LNHDA, CDR2 SQIVND (reference sequence). CDR3 size: 15 residues. The CDR3 region has the DNA TGTGCCAGTAGTGGGAGGACTAGCGGGAGTTACGAGCAGTACTTC. This codes for CASSGRTSGSYEQYF.

CDR3 residues: CASSHSGMGGRADTQYF. In nucleotides, the CDR3 is TGTGCCAGCAGCCACTCGGGGATGGGGGGCCGGGCAGATACGCAGTATTTT. V usage is TRBV14 and J usage is TRBJ2-3; D could derive from TRBD1 or TRBD2 (6 bases each). Germline lookup yields CDR1 SGHDN and CDR2 FVKESK. The CDR3 loop spans 17 amino acids. Trimming pared 3 bases from V and 4 bases from J, leaving 20 bases between.

The chain is built from TRBV5-1 and TRBJ2-1; D not certain. Germline V gene lookup returns CDR1 SGHRS and CDR2 YFSETQ. The CDR3 covers 11 residues. V lost 0 bases, J lost 8 bases, and 3 bases lay in between. Written as DNA, the CDR3 is TGCGCCAGCAGCTTGGACTATGAGCAGTTCTTC. Translation gives CASSLDYEQFF.

The chain couples TRBV15 to TRBJ1-2; 9 bases are shared with TRBD1. The CDR3 is 15 amino acids. J was trimmed by 4 bases and V by 0 bases; bases with no gene match: 3. Germline CDR1 LNHNV, CDR2 YYDKDF (reference sequence). The CDR3 coding sequence is TGTGCCACCAGCAGAGAGGACAGGGGAGGCTATGGCTACACCTTC. Its protein is CATSREDRGGYGYTF.

The chain recombines TRBV11-2 with TRBJ2-1, with a possible D match to TRBD2 (5 bases). Germline V gene lookup returns CDR1 SGHAT and CDR2 FQNNGV. Trimming pared 0 bases from V and 0 bases from J, leaving 18 bases between. The CDR3 loop spans 19 amino acids. CDR3 in DNA: TGTGCCAGCAGCTTAGAGTCAGAGTGGGAGTCGCGCTCCTACAATGAGCAGTTCTTC. Translated: CASSLESEWESRSYNEQFF.

The chain is built from TRBV10-1 and TRBJ1-5; tentatively, D is TRBD1 (6 bases). Per the germline V gene, CDR1 is WNHNN and CDR2 is SYGVQD (reference sequence). V shed 6 bases and J shed 5 bases, with 11 bases lying between them. This CDR3 is built from 13 residues. CDR3 in DNA: TGCGCCAGCAGCGGGACATTGGATCAGCCCCAGCATTTT. It is translated as CASSGTLDQPQHF.

This clone was counted once. The V and J genes are TRBV5-1 and TRBJ2-3, with a weak D call TRBD2 (6 bases). The CDR3 runs 16 residues. The V gene lost 4 bases and the J gene lost 4 bases, with 19 bases spanning the gap. Germline CDR1 and CDR2: SGHRS and YFSETQ. For the CDR3, the DNA is TGCGCCAGCAGCCCGACTTCTGCGGGAAGGTCAGATACGCAGTATTTT. Residues: CASSPTSAGRSDTQYF.

The chain couples TRBV2 to TRBJ1-2; TRBD1 aligns across 9 bases. This CDR3 is 14 amino acids long. Germline V gene sequence: CDR1 SNHLY, CDR2 FYNNEI. Unmatched junction bases numbered 6, after V lost 6 bases and J lost 4 bases. The CDR3 bases are TGTGCCAGCAGGCCGGGACAGGGCATCTATGGCTACACCTTC. It translates to CASRPGQGIYGYTF.

This chain links TRBV7-6 with TRBJ2-1; 13 bases are a match to TRBD2. Germline assignment: CDR1 SGHVS and CDR2 FNYEAQ. V lost 5 bases and J lost 1; bases outside the gene matches: 17. The CDR3 is made up of 21 amino acids. The CDR3 loop reads CASSQDTSKLAGGRSYNEQFF. DNA for the CDR3: TGTGCCAGCAGCCAGGACACCTCAAAACTAGCGGGAGGGAGATCCTACAATGAGCAGTTCTTC.

The chain combines TRBV29-1 with TRBJ2-5; D remains unclear. Germline lookup yields CDR1 SQVTM and CDR2 ANQGSEA. This CDR3 comprises 10 residues. The V and J ends lost 7 bases and 1 base respectively, with 4 bases between them. The CDR3 coding sequence is TGCAGCGCAACCCAAGAGACCCAGTACTTC. Protein sequence: CSATQETQYF.

The V and J genes are TRBV18 and TRBJ1-5; D remains ambiguous. With 2 bases removed from V and 2 bases from J, the gap between germline ends came to 13 bases. Germline values: CDR1 KGHSH, CDR2 LQKENI. The CDR3 loop spans 16 amino acids. The DNA for the CDR3 is TGTGCCAGCTCACCAGGAACGGCGGGTCGCAATCAGCCCCAGCATTTT. It specifies CASSPGTAGRNQPQHF.

The chain carries TRBV7-2 and TRBJ1-1; D is ambiguous. This CDR3 region has 13 residues. Germline CDR1 and CDR2: SGHTA and FQGNSA. V shed 1 base and J shed 1 base, with 4 bases lying between them. The CDR3 protein is CASSLDRNTEAFF. In DNA, the CDR3 is TGTGCCAGCAGCTTAGACAGGAACACTGAAGCTTTCTTT.

This clone was seen more than once but under ten times. The chain links TRBV28 to TRBJ2-7; 10 bases fit TRBD2. Trimming took 3 bases from V and 3 from J; bases not matched to a gene: 11. CDR3 length: 17 residues. Germline CDR1 and CDR2: MDHEN and SYDVKM. The CDR3 DNA sequence: TGTGCCAGCAGTTTCGTCGCTAGCGGGAGAGTGGACTACGAGCAGTACTTC. Protein sequence: CASSFVASGRVDYEQYF.

J is TRBJ2-7 and V is TRBV5-1; 11 positions agree with TRBD2. With V trimmed by 4 bases and J by 2 bases, 8 bases remained unmatched. The length of the CDR3 is 16 residues. Germline V gene sequence: CDR1 SGHRS, CDR2 YFSETQ. CDR3 bases: TGCGCCAGCAGCGCCCAACTAGCGGGAGCTACCTACGAGCAGTACTTC. As protein: CASSAQLAGATYEQYF. The full variable domain, completed using reference TRBV5-1 and TRBJ2-7, is KAGVTQTPRYLIKTRGQQVTLSCSPISGHRSVSWYQQTPGQGLQFLFEYFSETQRNKGNFPGRFSGRQFSNSRSEMNVSTLELGDSALYLCASSAQLAGATYEQYFGPGTRLTVT.

This sequence joins TRBV15 and TRBJ2-3; D call uncertain. The CDR3 has 14 residues. The V gene lost 5 bases and the J gene lost 0 bases, with 9 bases spanning the gap. In germline, CDR1 is LNHNV, CDR2 YYDKDF (reference sequence). In DNA form, the CDR3 reads TGTGCCACCAGCCCCGGTTCTAGCACAGATACGCAGTATTTT. Translating gives CATSPGSSTDTQYF.

This clone has only a few counts. The V and J genes are TRBV7-9 and TRBJ2-7, with D tentatively TRBD1 (5 bases). Germline CDR1 SEHNR, CDR2 FQNEAQ (reference sequence). V lost 3 bases, J lost 5 bases, and 11 bases lay in between. The CDR3 is made up of 13 amino acids. CDR3 loop: CASSFQGGDEQYF. CDR3 bases: TGTGCCAGCAGCTTCCAGGGTGGCGACGAGCAGTACTTC.

This chain links TRBV28 with TRBJ2-1; 7 positions agree with TRBD2. CDR1 is MDHEN, CDR2 SYDVKM, per germline. V was pared by 11 bases and J by 0 bases, with 4 bases of the junction left unmatched. The CDR3 covers 13 residues. The DNA for the CDR3 is TGTGCCGCGGGGGTAAGCTCCTACAATGAGCAGTTCTTC. It yields the protein CAAGVSSYNEQFF.

This clone was seen only a few times. The chain uses TRBV4-2 and TRBJ2-7; tentatively, D is TRBD1 (6 bases). Germline V CDR1 and CDR2: LGHNA, YNFKEQ. The CDR3 runs to 13 residues. V was trimmed by 0 bases and J by 10 bases, leaving 13 bases between them. CDR3 in amino acids: CASSQDYRDNQYF. The CDR3 coding sequence is TGTGCCAGCAGCCAAGATTACAGGGATAATCAGTACTTC.

This rearrangement joins TRBV10-2 to TRBJ2-5; no definite D call. Germline V gene lookup returns CDR1 WSHSY and CDR2 SAAADI. This CDR3 is 12 amino acids long. V was trimmed by 3 bases and J by 4 bases, leaving 6 bases between them. The CDR3 is CASSDLGETQYF. The CDR3 DNA sequence: TGCGCCAGCAGTGACTTGGGAGAGACCCAGTACTTC.

V is TRBV5-4 and J is TRBJ2-1; no clear D gene. V was trimmed by 0 bases and J by 5 bases, leaving 12 bases between them. The CDR3 spans 15 residues. From germline, CDR1 is SGHNT and CDR2 YYREEE (reference sequence). CDR3 protein: CASSLGYALHNEQFF. As DNA, the CDR3 is TGTGCCAGCAGCTTGGGATACGCCCTTCACAATGAGCAGTTCTTC.

This chain connects TRBV29-1 to TRBJ2-1; D gene unclear. The CDR3 covers 10 residues. CDR1 SQVTM and CDR2 ANQGSEA come from the germline V gene. V shed 6 bases and J shed 9 bases, with 9 bases lying between them. The CDR3 region has the DNA TGCAGCGTGCGGTATATTGAGCAGTTCTTC. Amino acid sequence: CSVRYIEQFF.

The CDR3 region is CARTRAGGTGELFF. CDR3 sequence (DNA): TGTGCCAGGACACGGGCCGGGGGGACCGGGGAGCTGTTTTTT. The chain joins TRBV2 to TRBJ2-2, with 7 bases matching TRBD2. CDR1 and CDR2 from the germline V gene are SNHLY and FYNNEI. The trim removed 9 bases at V and 5 bases at J, leaving 9 bases unmatched. This CDR3 comprises 14 residues.